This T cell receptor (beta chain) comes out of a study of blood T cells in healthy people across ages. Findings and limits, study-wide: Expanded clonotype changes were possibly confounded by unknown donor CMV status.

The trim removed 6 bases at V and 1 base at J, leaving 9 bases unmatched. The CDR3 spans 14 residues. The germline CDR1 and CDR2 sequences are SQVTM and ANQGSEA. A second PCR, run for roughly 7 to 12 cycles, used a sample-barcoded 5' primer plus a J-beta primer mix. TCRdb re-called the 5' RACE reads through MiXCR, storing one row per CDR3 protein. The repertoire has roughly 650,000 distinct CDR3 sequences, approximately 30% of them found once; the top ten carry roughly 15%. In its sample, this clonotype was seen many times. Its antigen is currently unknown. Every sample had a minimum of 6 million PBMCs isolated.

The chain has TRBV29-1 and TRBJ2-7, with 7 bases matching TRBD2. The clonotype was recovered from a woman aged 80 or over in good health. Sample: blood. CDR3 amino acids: CSVLIAGASYEQYF. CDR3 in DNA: TGCAGCGTACTAATAGCGGGCGCTTCCTACGAGCAGTACTTC.